This TCR beta chain stems from a study of cytomegalovirus exposure and HLA in healthy donors. Whole-study results and caveats: According to a later analysis, donors in an Asian-associated ancestry cluster reportedly had fewer N-insertions than the roughly 670-donor mean. When presence/absence was analysed, sequencing depth was taken to be roughly uniform across donors.

PCR involved 60 Vbeta and 13 Jbeta primers. Sequencing was performed with immunoSEQ multiplex PCR; in TCRdb, only in-frame clones are kept and a portion is missing. Found here are under 95,000 clones, 72% of them singletons; the top ten hold 9.5% to 13%. A word on this clone: The antigen remains undetermined.

The clonotype comes from a woman in her forties in good health and CMV-seropositive. The sample was PBMCs.

The CDR3 nucleotides read TGTGCCAGCAGCTCCAGACTAGCCGGCTACAATGAGCAGTTCTTC. Translation gives CASSSRLAGYNEQFF. The chain links TRBV7-8 to TRBJ2-1; the match to TRBD2 covers 7 bases. The CDR3 has 15 amino acids. Trimming cost V 4 bases and J 3 bases; bases outside gene matches: 6. The V gene's germline CDR1 is SGHVS and CDR2 FQNEAQ.